The next 12 T cell receptor beta chains were all read from a single sample in a study of blood T cell repertoires in COVID-19. Only in-frame clones appear in the TCRdb table, and some are missing; sequencing was by immunoSEQ multiplex PCR. The sample includes 250,000 to 300,000 clones, roughly 80% of them seen just once. Sequenced input: peripheral blood. Receptor source: a man between 60 and 75 years old who had recovered from COVID-19.

The chain carries TRBV6-1 and TRBJ2-5; D is possibly TRBD1 (5 bases). The germline V and J ends were trimmed by 3 bases and 5 bases, with 10 bases remaining between them. The germline CDR1 and CDR2 sequences are MNHNS and SASEGT. The CDR3 has 13 amino acids. The DNA for the CDR3 is TGTGCCAGCAGTGAGGGGCCGGGTGAGACCCAGTACTTC. Translated: CASSEGPGETQYF.

The rearrangement joins TRBV12-3 or TRBV12-4 to TRBJ1-1, with D unresolved. The CDR3 loop spans 13 amino acids. The V and J ends lost 1 base and 3 bases respectively, with 6 bases between them. The CDR3 DNA is TGTGCCAGCAGTTTAGGGCCCTACACTGAAGCTTTCTTT. It yields the protein CASSLGPYTEAFF.

The J gene is TRBJ2-2, the V gene TRBV19, with 12 bases fitting TRBD1. The V and J ends lost 5 bases and 4 bases, in that order; junction bases with no gene match: 5. This CDR3 spans 16 amino acids. Germline lookup yields CDR1 LNHDA and CDR2 SQIVND (reference sequence). The CDR3 sequence is CASSVGQGASTGELFF. The CDR3 DNA reads as TGTGCCAGTAGTGTGGGACAGGGGGCCAGCACCGGGGAGCTGTTTTTT.

This clone has just a few counts. The chain uses TRBV5-4 and TRBJ1-4; tentatively, D is TRBD1 (6 bases). The CDR3 contains 16 residues. The V gene's germline CDR1 is SGHNT and CDR2 YYREEE (reference sequence). V gave up 0 bases and J gave up 4 bases, with 13 bases separating them. Here the CDR3 DNA reads TGTGCCAGCAGCTTGGGTAACAGGGCGGGTAATGAAAAACTGTTTTTT. Its translation is CASSLGNRAGNEKLFF.

This chain links TRBV27 with TRBJ2-3; 9 nucleotides agree with TRBD1. CDR1 is MNHEY and CDR2 is SMNVEV in the germline V gene (reference sequence). The CDR3 covers 15 residues. The V and J ends lost 5 bases and 1 base, in that order; junction bases with no gene match: 4. The CDR3: CASSPRDRGTDTQYF. The DNA of the CDR3 is TGTGCCAGCAGTCCCCGGGACAGGGGCACAGATACGCAGTATTTT.

V usage is TRBV5-1 and J usage is TRBJ1-1, with 10 bases identical to TRBD1. Per germline, CDR1 SGHRS and CDR2 YFSETQ. V lost 5 bases, J lost 3 bases, and 4 bases stayed unmatched. The CDR3 extends over 14 amino acids. CDR3 sequence: CASRDRGFDTEAFF. As DNA, the CDR3 is TGCGCCAGCAGGGACAGGGGGTTCGACACTGAAGCTTTCTTT.

A note on this clone: The same CDR3 arises from other DNA sequences in this sample as well. The J gene is TRBJ2-7, the V gene TRBV19, with 9 bases lining up with TRBD1. V was pared by 4 bases and J by 3 bases, with 7 bases of the junction left unmatched. The CDR3 contains 15 residues. The germline CDR1 and CDR2 sequences are LNHDA and SQIVND (reference sequence). CDR3 sequence reads: CASSTTGTGSYEQYF. CDR3 in DNA: TGTGCCAGTAGTACCACCGGGACAGGGAGCTACGAGCAGTACTTC.

The chain couples TRBV6-6 to TRBJ2-5, with D maybe TRBD1 (6 bases). V lost 3 bases, J lost 2 bases, and 13 bases lay in between. The germline CDR1 and CDR2 sequences are MNHNY and SVGAGI (reference sequence). The CDR3 spans 15 residues. CDR3 sequence reads: CASSYPGQKQETQYF. The CDR3 bases are TGTGCCAGCAGTTATCCCGGACAGAAGCAAGAGACCCAGTACTTC.

CDR3 amino acids: CSVEDLSSVFRTFEAFF. The CDR3 nucleotides read TGCAGCGTTGAAGATCTATCGTCAGTTTTTCGGACATTTGAAGCTTTCTTT. The chain joins TRBV29-1 to TRBJ1-1, with D possibly being TRBD1 (5 bases). The CDR3 is 17 residues long. Germline loops: CDR1 SQVTM, CDR2 ANQGSEA. Deletions cut 0 bases from V and 7 bases from J, with 24 bases between.

The chain couples TRBV5-1 to TRBJ2-5, with a weak D call TRBD1 (5 bases). CDR3 size: 14 residues. Trimming cost V 4 bases and J 5 bases, with 15 bases left between them. Per the germline V gene, CDR1 is SGHRS and CDR2 is YFSETQ. CDR3 sequence reads: CASSTSQVGETQYF. Here the CDR3 DNA reads TGCGCCAGCAGCACCTCACAGGTGGGGGAGACCCAGTACTTC.

The chain combines TRBV27 with TRBJ1-1; TRBD1 matches 7 bases. Germline CDR1 MNHEY, CDR2 SMNVEV (reference sequence). The CDR3 runs to 13 residues. V lost 5 bases and J lost 8; bases outside the gene matches: 8. The CDR3 DNA is TGTGCCAGCAGTACCAGACAGGGCTTAGAAGCTTTCTTT. Translation gives CASSTRQGLEAFF.

The V and J genes are TRBV3-1 (or the pseudogene TRBV3-2) and TRBJ2-3; TRBD1 is a possible D gene (6 bases). The CDR3 contains 16 residues. V lost 5 bases to trimming and J lost 4 bases, with 19 bases between them. In germline, CDR1 is LGHDT, CDR2 YNNKEL (reference sequence). The CDR3 loop is CASSTAGRGWADTQYF. CDR3 nucleotides: TGTGCCAGCAGCACCGCGGGTAGGGGGTGGGCAGATACGCAGTATTTT.